This paragraph covers one T cell receptor (beta chain) sequence. Study processing details: Estimated nucleated cell counts came from reference gene primer amplification. Libraries were prepared by immunoSEQ multiplex PCR; TCRdb keeps only in-frame clonotypes and omits some of them. D and trimming were read from the DNA, whereas the V and J calls and clone size are those reported in that table. The table has approximately 300,000 clones, about 90% seen once. The sample comes from a study of blood T cell repertoires in COVID-19. Across the whole study: Nucleic acid was either cDNA or gDNA, and it came from T cells, B-cell-depleted T cells, or PBMCs.

There are 13 residues in the CDR3. V shed 7 bases and J 4 bases; nucleotides not matched to a gene: 2. Material: peripheral blood. The TCR comes from a man aged 18 to 30 with active or convalescent COVID-19. The V gene is TRBV12-3 or TRBV12-4, the J gene TRBJ2-1; 9 bases agree with TRBD2. The CDR3 protein is CASIAGGYNEQFF. The CDR3 nucleotides are TGTGCCAGCATCGCGGGGGGGTACAATGAGCAGTTCTTC.